The sequence of this T cell receptor beta chain was determined in a study of blood T cell repertoires in COVID-19. Study summary: Recovered Cohort 3 donors showed two negative PCRs, clearance, or symptom resolution. Sources were T cells, B-cell-depleted T cells, or PBMCs; the material itself was cDNA or gDNA.

Participants, about 18 to 89 years old, spanned 25 or so US areas. Using immunoSEQ multiplex PCR, the repertoire was profiled, and TCRdb retains in-frame clones only, with some absent. The profile covers a few hundred thousand clones, with around 90% appearing a single time and approximately 7.3% taken by the ten largest. Germline CDR1 reads LGHDT; CDR2 reads YNNKEL (reference sequence). The CDR3 runs 15 residues. V was shortened by 5 bases and J by 3 bases, with 16 bases between the two germline ends. The sequenced sample consisted of PBMCs or T cells enriched from blood (not recorded which). The origin of this receptor is a young man in a cohort exposed to, infected with or recovered from COVID-19 (not recorded which). The chain carries TRBV3-1 (or the pseudogene TRBV3-2) and TRBJ1-2, with D possibly TRBD1 on 5 matching bases. DNA for the CDR3: TGTGCCAGCAGCGGAGATAGGCAGGGCTACTATGGCTACACCTTC. Its translation: CASSGDRQGYYGYTF.